These 4 T cell receptor beta chains were all obtained from the same sample, sequenced in a study of cytomegalovirus exposure and HLA in healthy donors. The study ran its PCR with 60 Vbeta and 13 Jbeta primers. The repertoire was sequenced with immunoSEQ multiplex PCR; TCRdb's copy has only in-frame clones and lacks some. The sample has 63,000 or so clones, approximately 74% seen once. The sequenced sample was PBMCs. The receptors derive from a woman aged 30 to 39 in good health and CMV-seropositive.

V usage is TRBV10-3 and J usage is TRBJ2-7, with D tentatively TRBD1 (5 bases). The germline V gene encodes CDR1 ENHRY and CDR2 SYGVKD. The CDR3 sequence is 12 residues long. V was trimmed by 9 bases and J by 0 bases, leaving 9 bases between them. This CDR3 is CAIMTDSYEQYF. DNA of the CDR3: TGTGCCATAATGACAGACTCCTACGAGCAGTACTTC.

This clone turned up a few times. V and J are TRBV5-1 and TRBJ1-1; D may be TRBD1 (5 bases). Trimming cost V 1 base and J 6 bases, with 13 bases left between them. Germline V CDR1 and CDR2: SGHRS, YFSETQ. CDR3 length: 14 amino acids. This chain's CDR3 is CASSLQGGVPEAFF. The CDR3 DNA is TGCGCCAGCAGCTTGCAGGGTGGGGTCCCTGAAGCTTTCTTT.

The chain links TRBV6-6 to TRBJ1-1; 9 bases are shared with TRBD1. Per germline, CDR1 MNHNY and CDR2 SVGAGI (reference sequence). CDR3 length: 16 amino acids. V was pared by 8 bases and J by 1 base, with 11 bases of the junction left unmatched. The CDR3 loop is CASCHPGQGANTEAFF. CDR3 DNA: TGTGCCAGCTGCCACCCGGGACAGGGAGCGAACACTGAAGCTTTCTTT.

The CDR3 DNA is TGTGCCAGCAGTGAAGCTCCGGGGGGTTGGGAGACCCAGTACTTC. Its translation: CASSEAPGGWETQYF. The gene calls are TRBV6-1 and TRBJ2-5; 7 nucleotides agree with TRBD2. CDR1 is MNHNS, CDR2 SASEGT, per germline. The CDR3 is 15 amino acids. After removal of 0 bases from V and 5 bases from J, the junction contained 6 bases not matched to a gene.